This is a list of T cell receptor beta chains from one sample in a study of T cells in Graves' hyperthyroidism and ophthalmopathy. TCRdb itself ran the multiplex PCR reads through MiXCR, one entry per CDR3 protein. The sample contains approximately 510,000 distinct CDR3 sequences, roughly 45% of which appear only once. Material: peripheral blood or thyroid tissue (not recorded which). The receptors shown here come from an adult woman with Graves' disease, either hyperthyroidism or ophthalmopathy (not recorded which). The CDR3 runs from the conserved cysteine through the conserved F or W. Clone size is given for some rows only: seen once, a few or many times, or a class if the clone is expanded.

v_call | clone_size | cdr3_aa
TRBV7-8 | NA | CASRDPPNQPQHF
TRBV5-1 | NA | CASGLDRAANTEAFF
TRBV5-1 | NA | CASSSRLAGGPGTGELFF
TRBV7-9 | many | CASSLAEDRRNGYTF
TRBV6-5 | few | CASSYSPGANVLTF
TRBV7-9 | NA | CASRREGYEQYF
TRBV29-1 | NA | CSVVSAGVEAAQYF
TRBV10-3 | NA | CAIRAGGSGETQYF
TRBV15 | NA | CATSRGNAAYEQYF
TRBV6-5 | NA | CASSPRGKTGELFF
TRBV29-1 | once | CSATEAPFF